This is a list of T cell receptor beta chains from one sample in a study of control samples from healthy donors and cancer patients. The repertoire was sequenced with immunoSEQ multiplex PCR; TCRdb's copy has only in-frame clones and lacks some. Of under 150,000 clones in the sample, 87% are singletons; the top ten hold less than 9.5%. Sequenced material: blood. The receptor source for this set is a middle-aged man in good health. Each CDR3 is given with its conserved first and last residue. The D gene is left open where the match is weak. The size of a clone is reported for some rows only, either as once, few or many, or as a class for expanded clones.

TRBD1	-	TRBV5-1	TRBJ1-1	TGCGCCAGCAGCTCTCAGACAGGGTCCGCTGAAGCTTTCTTT	CASSSQTGSAEAFF
-	-	TRBV29-1	TRBJ1-1	TGCAGCGTTCGAACGAACACTGAAGCTTTCTTT	CSVRTNTEAFF
TRBD1	-	TRBV9	TRBJ2-5	TGTGCCAGCAGCGTAGCAGGGGGCGCACAGACCCAGTACTTC	CASSVAGGAQTQYF
TRBD1	-	TRBV4-3	TRBJ1-5	TGCGCCAGCAGCCAGACAGGGGGCAAGAATCAGCCCCAGCATTTT	CASSQTGGKNQPQHF
-	-	TRBV7-9	TRBJ1-5	TGTGCCAGCAGCTTAGCGCCTAATCAGCCCCAGCATTTT	CASSLAPNQPQHF
TRBD1	-	TRBV4-1	TRBJ1-2	TGCGCCAGCAGCCAAGTCCGAACCTCAGGGGGTCGGTTTGGCTACACCTTC	CASSQVRTSGGRFGYTF
-	-	TRBV5-4	TRBJ2-3	TGTGCCAGCAGCGCCTGGATCTCGCCAGGAGATACGCAGTATTTT	CASSAWISPGDTQYF
-	-	TRBV12-2	TRBJ2-5	TGTGCAAGTCGCTTTCTGGCGGAGGAGACCCAGTACTTC	CASRFLAEETQYF
-	once	TRBV2	TRBJ1-4	TGTGCCAGCAGTCAGGACAGCGCGTATGAAAAACTGTTTTTT	CASSQDSAYEKLFF
TRBD1	-	TRBV14	TRBJ1-1	TGTGCCAGCAGCCATTGGACAGGGCCACTCGGGGGAGCTTTCTTT	CASSHWTGPLGGAFF
-	-	TRBV30	TRBJ1-1	TGTGCCTGGAGTCTGGGGGTCGGCACTGAAGCTTTCTTT	CAWSLGVGTEAFF
-	-	TRBV6-1	TRBJ1-3	TGTGCCAGCAGTGAAGCAGGGACTGGAAACACCATATATTTT	CASSEAGTGNTIYF
-	-	TRBV12-5	TRBJ1-3	TGTGCTAGTGGTTTGGGGACGGATGGAAACACCATATATTTT	CASGLGTDGNTIYF
-	-	TRBV11-3	TRBJ1-3	TGTGCCAGCAGCTTAAATGCGTTAAACACCATATATTTT	CASSLNALNTIYF
TRBD1	-	TRBV29-1	TRBJ1-5	TGCAGCGTCCGGGACAGGGATAGCAATCAGCCCCAGCATTTT	CSVRDRDSNQPQHF
-	once	TRBV4-3	TRBJ2-7	TGCGCCAGCAGCCAAGAACCCTCAGGGATCGAGCAGTACTTC	CASSQEPSGIEQYF
-	-	TRBV6-5	TRBJ1-6	TGTGCCAGCACCGGGACAAATAATTCACCCCTCCACTTT	CASTGTNNSPLHF
-	-	TRBV7-9	TRBJ1-1	TGTGCCAGCAGCTCACCGACGGCCGTGAACACTGAAGCTTTCTTT	CASSSPTAVNTEAFF
-	-	TRBV5-4	TRBJ1-3	TGTGCCAGCAGCTTCCCGATCTCTGGAAACACCATATATTTT	CASSFPISGNTIYF
-	-	TRBV18	TRBJ1-1	TGTGCCAGCTCACCACCCAACACAGCGAACACTGAAGCTTTCTTT	CASSPPNTANTEAFF
TRBD2	-	TRBV7-7	TRBJ2-1	TGTGCCAGCAGCCTCACTGGGACTAGCGTGTACAATGAGCAGTTCTTC	CASSLTGTSVYNEQFF
-	-	TRBV4-3	TRBJ1-1	TGCGCCAGCAGCCCGTCGCTCGGGGCCAAATCTCAGGAAGCTTTCTTT	CASSPSLGAKSQEAFF